Sequencing of this TCR beta chain was carried out in a study of immune evolution from preneoplasia to lung adenocarcinoma. The table came from immunoSEQ multiplex PCR; TCRdb's copy has only in-frame clones and leaves some out. The sample carries around 3,800 clones, about 83% recorded once. The CDR3 is made up of 15 amino acids. Trimming shortened V by 1 base and J by 0 bases, and 9 bases separated the two germline ends. CDR1 and CDR2 (germline): LNHNV, YYDKDF (reference sequence). Specimen: FFPE minimally invasive lung adenocarcinoma tissue. The chain uses TRBV15 and TRBJ1-1, with D possibly TRBD1 on 6 matching bases. This clonotype was obtained from a person in their sixties or seventies with lung adenocarcinoma. The CDR3 region has the DNA TGTGCCACCAGCAGAGCAGACAGGATGAACACTGAAGCTTTCTTT. Its protein is CATSRADRMNTEAFF.